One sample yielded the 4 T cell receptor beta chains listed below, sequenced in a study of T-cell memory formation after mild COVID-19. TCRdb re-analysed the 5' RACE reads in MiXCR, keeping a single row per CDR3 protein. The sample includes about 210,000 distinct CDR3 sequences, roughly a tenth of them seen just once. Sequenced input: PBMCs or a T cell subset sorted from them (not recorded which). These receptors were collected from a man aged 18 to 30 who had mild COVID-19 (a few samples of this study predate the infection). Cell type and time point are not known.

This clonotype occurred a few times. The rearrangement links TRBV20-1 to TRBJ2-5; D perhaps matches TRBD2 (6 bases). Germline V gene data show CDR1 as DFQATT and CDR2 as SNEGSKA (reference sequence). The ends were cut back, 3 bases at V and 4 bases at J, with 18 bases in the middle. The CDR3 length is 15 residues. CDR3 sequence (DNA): TGCAGTGCTAGGGAGAGCGGGTCCTGGGGAGAGACCCAGTACTTC. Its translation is CSARESGSWGETQYF.

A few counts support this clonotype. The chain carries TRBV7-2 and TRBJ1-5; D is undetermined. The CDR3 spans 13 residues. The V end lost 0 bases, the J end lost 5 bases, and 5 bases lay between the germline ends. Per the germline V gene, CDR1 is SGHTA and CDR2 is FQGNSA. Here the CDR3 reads CASSLAVDQPQHF. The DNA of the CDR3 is TGTGCCAGCAGCTTAGCAGTTGATCAGCCCCAGCATTTT.

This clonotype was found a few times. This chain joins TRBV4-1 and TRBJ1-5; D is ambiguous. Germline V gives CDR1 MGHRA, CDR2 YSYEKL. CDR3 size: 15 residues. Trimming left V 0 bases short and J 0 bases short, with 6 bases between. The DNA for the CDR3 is TGCGCCAGCAGCCAAGATCCAAGTAGCAATCAGCCCCAGCATTTT. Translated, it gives CASSQDPSSNQPQHF.

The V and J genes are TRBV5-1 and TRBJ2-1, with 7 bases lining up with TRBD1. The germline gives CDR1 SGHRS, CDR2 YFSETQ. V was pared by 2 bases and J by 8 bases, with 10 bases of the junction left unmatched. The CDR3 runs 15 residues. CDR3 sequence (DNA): TGCGCCAGCAGCTTCACAGGGGCGAGTGTCGATGAGCAGTTCTTC. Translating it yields CASSFTGASVDEQFF.